The clone carrying this T cell receptor beta chain was recorded at least ten times. The data derive from a study of T cells in Graves' hyperthyroidism and ophthalmopathy. Fresh peripheral blood, 10 ml, was the source of the PBMCs. There were TCR beta CDR3 regions amplified from RNA transcripts. The HTBI primer set served for first-round RT-PCR of the TCR CDR3. TCRdb used MiXCR to reprocess the multiplex PCR reads, holding one entry per CDR3 protein. The sample yields 400,000 or so distinct CDR3 sequences, 11% to 15% seen once. The CDR3 totals 16 residues. Germline V CDR1 and CDR2: SNHLY, FYNNEI. The V end was cut by 4 bases, the J end by 2 bases, with 14 bases between.

The sample taken for sequencing was blood. The chain links TRBV2 to TRBJ2-2; D remains ambiguous. This clonotype was obtained from a man aged 50 or older with Graves' ophthalmopathy. The CDR3 loop is CASSGSLSTNTGELFF. Here the CDR3 DNA reads TGTGCCAGCAGTGGGTCCCTTAGTACTAACACCGGGGAGCTGTTTTTT.